This T cell receptor beta chain was observed in a study of CD4 T cells in relation to SARS-CoV-2 and coronaviruses. Study-wide context: The HLA restriction of the shared crossreactive spike epitopes was mapped.

Study outcomes and limitations: Crossreactive clones expanded significantly less to SARS-CoV-2 than monoreactive clones. In around 60% of donors, memory CD4+ clonotypes crossrecognized SARS-CoV-2 and at least one common cold coronavirus spike.

Points on this clone: What it binds is not known.

Sorted naive or memory CD4+ cells met CEF peptides for approximately ten days. Libraries were prepared by immunoSEQ multiplex PCR; TCRdb keeps only in-frame clonotypes and omits some of them. The table records about 38,000 clones, under 90% of them present only once. CDR3 size: 16 residues. Trimming at V came to 2 bases and at J to 2 bases, leaving 8 bases not matched to a gene. The germline CDR1 and CDR2 sequences are MNHNS and SASEGT. The TCR originated in an adult with COVID-19. Input material: naive CD4+ T cells from PBMCs, cultured in vitro. As to subset: naive CD4+ T cells isolated by negative enrichment. The rearrangement joins TRBV6-1 to TRBJ1-1; 7 nucleotides match TRBD1. The CDR3, as DNA: TGTGCCAGCAGTGAATTGAGGGGGCGAGGAAACACTGAAGCTTTCTTT. Translation gives CASSELRGRGNTEAFF.